The sequence of this T cell receptor beta chain was determined in a study of blood T cell repertoires in COVID-19. Across the study: Acute and convalescent COVID-19 samples came from the United States, Italy and Spain.

In the original workflow: Researchers report that nucleated cell counts were estimated from reference gene primer amplification. Libraries were prepared by immunoSEQ multiplex PCR; TCRdb keeps only in-frame clonotypes and omits some of them. V and J calls and clone size follow that table, whereas D and trimming were derived from the DNA. The table shows approximately 76,000 clones, with 83% occurring only once. CDR1 SGHKS and CDR2 YYEKEE come from the germline V gene (reference sequence). V lost 10 bases, J lost 6 bases, and 20 bases lay in between. The CDR3 spans 14 residues. Sequencing used peripheral blood. The genes are TRBV5-5 and TRBJ1-5; D is possibly TRBD1 (6 bases). The TCR originated in a woman aged 55-69 years with acute or convalescent COVID-19. The CDR3, as DNA: TGTGCCCCCTTATATCCAGGGGAGACTCAGCCCCAGCATTTT. This translates into CAPLYPGETQPQHF.